The 29 T cell receptor beta chains in this list originate from one sample, sequenced in a study of CD8+CD57+ T cells in acquired aplastic anemia. CDR3 and TCR beta VDJ profiling relied on genomic DNA as the template. TCRdb fed the reads into MiXCR, producing one record per CDR3 protein. The sample has 200,000 to 250,000 distinct CDR3 sequences, around three fifths seen once. Patients selected for sequencing had displayed CD8+CD57+ cell expansion by flow cytometry. Sequencing used sorted CD4+, CD8+, or CD8+CD57+ T cells (not recorded which) from PBMCs. The source is a human donor with aplastic anemia.

In this sample, this clonotype turned up a few times. This chain connects TRBV15 to TRBJ2-1, with TRBD2 matching 7 bases. Germline V CDR1 and CDR2: LNHNV, YYDKDF (reference sequence). The ends lost 1 base at V and 12 bases at J; junction bases unmatched: 6. The CDR3 totals 13 residues. The CDR3 spells CATSRGGGVGQFF. As DNA, the CDR3 is TGTGCCACCAGCAGAGGGGGAGGGGTTGGGCAGTTCTTC. Filled out from reference TRBV15 and TRBJ2-1, the complete variable domain reads DAMVIQNPRYQVTQFGKPVTLSCSQTLNHNVMYWYQQKSSQAPKLLFHYYDKDFNNEADTPDNFQSRRPNTSFCFLDIRSPGLGDTAMYLCATSRGGGVGQFFGPGTRLTVL.

About this clonotype: At one end the junction does not follow the germline gene, possibly because of a read error. For the CDR3, the DNA is TGTGCCACCAGCAGCCCGTCGACAGGGGGCTACTACAGTGAGCAGTTCTTC. Encoded protein: CATSSPSTGGYYSEQFF. The J gene is TRBJ2-1, the V gene TRBV15; 10 bases map to TRBD1. The CDR3 consists of 17 residues. Germline V gene sequence: CDR1 LNHNV, CDR2 YYDKDF (reference sequence).

This clonotype has more than one count but fewer than ten. This chain links TRBV24-1 with TRBJ2-3; D remains ambiguous. Germline V lookup: CDR1 KGHDR, CDR2 SFDVKD. The germline V and J ends were trimmed by 5 bases and 0 bases, with 2 bases remaining between them. This CDR3 contains 12 residues. CDR3 sequence (DNA): TGTGCCACCAGTGGAAGCACAGATACGCAGTATTTT. Its translation: CATSGSTDTQYF.

The rearrangement links TRBV19 to TRBJ2-7; D is unresolved. CDR1 LNHDA and CDR2 SQIVND come from the germline V gene (reference sequence). The CDR3 has 13 amino acids. The V and J ends lost 3 bases and 4 bases respectively, with 10 bases between them. CDR3 bases: TGTGCCAGTAGTATTGTATTCCAATACGAGCAGTACTTC. Translating it yields CASSIVFQYEQYF.

The chain recombines TRBV9 with TRBJ2-1; tentative D call: TRBD2 (7 bases). The CDR3 sequence is 16 residues long. V was cut by 0 bases and J by 2 bases, with 12 bases left in between. CDR1 is SGDLS and CDR2 is YYNGEE in the germline V gene. The CDR3 nucleotides are TGTGCCAGCAGCGTAGAGTTGGGGGGGCCCTACAATGAGCAGTTCTTC. Translating gives CASSVELGGPYNEQFF.

This clonotype was recorded once. The rearrangement joins TRBV7-2 to TRBJ2-3, with 15 bases lining up with TRBD2. V trimming: 1 base; J trimming: 4 bases; junction bases outside the gene matches: 6. Germline V lookup: CDR1 SGHTA, CDR2 FQGNSA. The CDR3 loop spans 18 amino acids. The chain's CDR3 is CASSLGEGLAGGPDTQYF. The CDR3 DNA reads as TGTGCCAGCAGCTTAGGGGAGGGACTAGCGGGGGGACCAGATACGCAGTATTTT.

This clonotype turned up a few times. The chain carries TRBV20-1 and TRBJ2-7, with TRBD1 matching 8 bases. V gave up 5 bases and J gave up 6 bases; unmatched junction bases: 6. Per the germline V gene, CDR1 is DFQATT and CDR2 is SNEGSKA (reference sequence). The CDR3 is 12 residues long. The CDR3 reads CSAADRGGEQYF. In DNA, the CDR3 is TGCAGTGCTGCAGACAGGGGAGGCGAGCAGTACTTC.

This clonotype was seen ten or more times. V is TRBV7-9 and J is TRBJ2-2; a possible D gene is TRBD1 (5 bases). The V gene's germline CDR1 is SEHNR and CDR2 FQNEAQ (reference sequence). Trimming shortened V by 5 bases and J by 0 bases, and 10 bases separated the two germline ends. This CDR3 spans 15 amino acids. This CDR3 is CASSHRPTNTGELFF. CDR3 sequence (DNA): TGTGCCAGCAGCCACAGGCCGACGAACACCGGGGAGCTGTTTTTT.

The V call is TRBV14, the J call TRBJ1-3; 8 bases agree with TRBD1. CDR1 and CDR2 (germline): SGHDN, FVKESK. The V segment lost 1 base and the J segment 6 bases; nucleotides outside the gene matches: 8. The CDR3 has 16 amino acids. CDR3 protein: CASSQVRQGLTNTIYF. CDR3 DNA sequence: TGTGCCAGCAGCCAAGTTCGACAGGGGTTAACAAACACCATATATTTT. Supplemented by reference TRBV14 and TRBJ1-3, the full variable domain reads EAGVTQFPSHSVIEKGQTVTLRCDPISGHDNLYWYRRVMGKEIKFLLHFVKESKQDESGMPNNRFLAERTGGTYSTLKVQPAELEDSGVYFCASSQVRQGLTNTIYFGEGSWLTVV.

This clonotype has just one count. The chain is built from TRBV7-2 and TRBJ2-7; 9 bases map to TRBD1. CDR1 and CDR2 from the germline V gene are SGHTA and FQGNSA. J lost 3 bases, V lost 0 bases, and 3 bases had no gene match. The CDR3 extends over 15 amino acids. The CDR3 sequence is CASSLAGTGIYEQYF. The CDR3 DNA reads TGTGCCAGCAGCTTAGCAGGGACAGGGATCTACGAGCAGTACTTC.

Of note for this clonotype: A much larger clone lies a single base off, so this may be a read error. Because it lacks the conserved phenylalanine or tryptophan at the end, this CDR3 is likely a read error. This chain joins TRBV4-1 and TRBJ1-1; D ambiguous. This CDR3 contains 13 residues. Germline loops: CDR1 MGHRA, CDR2 YSYEKL. Trimming took off 6 bases at V and 3 bases at J, with 11 bases between the two ends. The CDR3 region is CASSRPTDTEAFS. CDR3 in DNA: TGCGCCAGCAGTCGCCCCACGGACACTGAAGCTTTCTCT.

This chain connects TRBV5-1 to TRBJ2-3; the D is unclear. CDR1 is SGHRS and CDR2 is YFSETQ in the germline V gene. V was cut by 1 base and J by 6 bases, with 9 bases left in between. The CDR3 sequence is 13 residues long. The CDR3 region is CASSLSRADTQYF. The CDR3 DNA follows: TGCGCCAGCAGCTTGTCGAGAGCCGATACGCAGTATTTT.

This clonotype was counted between two and nine times. The gene calls are TRBV2 and TRBJ2-2; either TRBD1 or TRBD2 may fit D (5 bases each). The germline gives CDR1 SNHLY, CDR2 FYNNEI. The CDR3 is 16 amino acids. V lost 7 bases to trimming and J lost 3 bases, with 18 bases between them. CDR3 region: CASKLSGTEDTGELFF. The CDR3 DNA is TGTGCCAGCAAACTCTCCGGGACGGAGGACACCGGGGAGCTGTTTTTT.

This clonotype was seen a single time. The chain is built from TRBV9 and TRBJ1-6; TRBD1 agrees at 8 bases. The V segment lost 3 bases and the J segment 7 bases; nucleotides outside the gene matches: 3. The CDR3 runs 14 residues. Germline-derived CDR1 and CDR2 are SGDLS and YYNGEE. CDR3 region: CASSETGANSPLHF. In DNA form, the CDR3 reads TGTGCCAGCAGCGAGACAGGGGCCAATTCACCCCTCCACTTT.

The chain combines TRBV12-3 or TRBV12-4 with TRBJ2-5, with 14 bases aligning to TRBD2. This CDR3 is 17 amino acids long. V shed 4 bases, J shed 4 bases, and the junction held 8 bases outside the gene matches. This CDR3 is CASSSPGTSGGTETQYF. The CDR3 nucleotides read TGTGCCAGCAGTTCTCCGGGGACTAGCGGGGGCACAGAGACCCAGTACTTC.

The chain joins TRBV7-2 to TRBJ1-4, with no clear D. V lost 4 bases, J lost 8 bases, and 14 bases lay in between. Germline V gene sequence: CDR1 SGHTA, CDR2 FQGNSA. The CDR3 is 14 residues long. This CDR3 reads CASSSTLRGEKLFF. The CDR3 region has the DNA TGTGCCAGCAGCTCGACACTACGAGGGGAAAAACTGTTTTTT.

Ten or more counts support this clonotype. V is TRBV12-5 and J is TRBJ2-7; D possibly corresponds to TRBD1 (5 bases). Looked up from germline, CDR1 is LGHNT and CDR2 is FRNRAP. The V and J ends lost 0 bases and 4 bases respectively, with 7 bases between them. CDR3 size: 13 residues. The DNA of the CDR3 is TGTGCTAGTGGTTTGGTTACAGGTTACGAGCAGTACTTC. This encodes CASGLVTGYEQYF.

In nucleotides, the CDR3 is TGCAGTCCTTATGGTGGGACGGTTAGGGAGACCCAGTACTTC. Protein: CSPYGGTVRETQYF. The chain is built from TRBV20-1 and TRBJ2-5; D may be TRBD1 or TRBD2 (5 bases each). The CDR3 has 14 amino acids. Germline lookup yields CDR1 DFQATT and CDR2 SNEGSKA (reference sequence). V lost 8 bases and J lost 5, with 21 bases in between.

The rearrangement uses TRBV29-1 and TRBJ2-1; TRBD2 matches at 7 bases. From germline, CDR1 is SQVTM and CDR2 ANQGSEA. Trimming took 0 bases from V and 3 from J; bases not matched to a gene: 8. This CDR3 has 16 amino acids. The CDR3 is CSVEDSLTSFYNEQFF. The CDR3 bases are TGCAGCGTTGAAGACTCCCTGACTAGCTTCTACAATGAGCAGTTCTTC.

V is TRBV2 and J is TRBJ1-1, with TRBD1 identical over 7 bases. Germline trimming cut 5 bases from V and 5 bases from J; bases unmatched to any gene: 11. Germline CDR1 and CDR2: SNHLY and FYNNEI. The CDR3 sequence is 15 residues long. Here the CDR3 DNA reads TGTGCCAGCAGTCCCCCTCCGACAGGGTGGACTGAAGCTTTCTTT. This codes for CASSPPPTGWTEAFF.

The genes are TRBV7-2 and TRBJ2-1; tentatively, D is TRBD2 (6 bases). Trimming removed 5 bases from V and 1 base from J, with 12 bases in between. Germline V gene lookup returns CDR1 SGHTA and CDR2 FQGNSA. The CDR3 loop spans 15 amino acids. This chain's CDR3 is CASSRAAGSYNEQFF. DNA for the CDR3: TGTGCCAGCAGCCGGGCGGCGGGATCCTACAATGAGCAGTTCTTC.

V is TRBV24-1 and J is TRBJ2-2; 7 bases line up with TRBD1. The CDR3 is made up of 15 amino acids. V shed 7 bases, J shed 3 bases, and the junction held 7 bases outside the gene matches. Per the germline V gene, CDR1 is KGHDR and CDR2 is SFDVKD. The CDR3 loop is CATRPGQLDTGELFF. The CDR3 DNA sequence: TGTGCCACCAGGCCGGGACAGTTAGACACCGGGGAGCTGTTTTTT.

This clonotype was counted ten times or more. The V call is TRBV7-9, the J call TRBJ1-2, with D perhaps matching TRBD1 (5 bases). Germline loops: CDR1 SEHNR, CDR2 FQNEAQ (reference sequence). This CDR3 has 16 amino acids. V lost 6 bases to trimming and J lost 7 bases, with 24 bases between them. CDR3 bases: TGTGCCAGCAGAGGGGACGAGAAACGGAAAATGGGTGGCTACACCTTC. Protein sequence: CASRGDEKRKMGGYTF.

The rearrangement joins TRBV19 to TRBJ2-7; 7 bases fit TRBD1. V shed 6 bases, J shed 6 bases, and the junction held 20 bases outside the gene matches. Germline assignment: CDR1 LNHDA and CDR2 SQIVND (reference sequence). CDR3 length equals 17 residues. The CDR3 sequence: CASSRPRETGRLGEQYF. CDR3 nucleotides: TGTGCCAGTAGCCGCCCCAGGGAGACAGGGCGATTGGGCGAGCAGTACTTC.

V and J are TRBV6-1 and TRBJ1-1, with D possibly being TRBD1 (5 bases). The length of the CDR3 is 14 residues. The germline gives CDR1 MNHNS, CDR2 SASEGT. V lost 7 bases and J 7 bases, leaving 19 bases between the germline ends. The CDR3: CASTQDLGGIEAFF. The DNA of the CDR3 is TGTGCCAGCACCCAGGACCTCGGGGGGATTGAAGCTTTCTTT.

The J gene is TRBJ2-3, the V gene TRBV2, with TRBD1 matching 10 bases. The CDR3 spans 12 residues. The germline V gene has CDR1 SNHLY and CDR2 FYNNEI. The J segment lost 5 bases and the V segment lost 8 bases, leaving 1 base of the junction unmatched. DNA of the CDR3: TGTGCCAGCGGGACAGGGGAAGATACGCAGTATTTT. Protein product: CASGTGEDTQYF.

CDR3 sequence reads: CASSQVDRRLGELFF. The CDR3 DNA is TGTGCCAGCAGCCAGGTGGACAGGCGACTCGGGGAGCTGTTTTTT. V gene TRBV14 combines with J gene TRBJ2-2, with 7 bases aligning to TRBD1. The CDR3 is made up of 15 amino acids. The trim removed 3 bases at V and 7 bases at J, leaving 8 bases unmatched. Germline CDR1 SGHDN, CDR2 FVKESK.

This rearrangement joins TRBV5-1 to TRBJ2-7; 15 nucleotides agree with TRBD2. Looked up from germline, CDR1 is SGHRS and CDR2 is YFSETQ. Trimming removed 3 bases from V and 0 bases from J; junction bases left unmatched: 7. There are 18 residues in the CDR3. CDR3 amino acids: CASSSNGLAGGSSYEQYF. The CDR3 nucleotides read TGCGCCAGCAGCTCTAACGGACTAGCGGGGGGGAGCTCCTACGAGCAGTACTTC.

In the case of this clonotype: Relative to the germline gene, one junction end is altered; a read error may explain this. The chain uses TRBV20-1 and TRBJ2-7; possible D gene TRBD2, 5 bases. The length of the CDR3 is 12 residues. Germline V gene sequence: CDR1 DFQATT, CDR2 SNEGSKA (reference sequence). CDR3 sequence (DNA): TGTAGTGCTAGAGCGGCGGTCTTGGAGCAGTACTTC. Amino acid sequence: CSARAAVLEQYF.